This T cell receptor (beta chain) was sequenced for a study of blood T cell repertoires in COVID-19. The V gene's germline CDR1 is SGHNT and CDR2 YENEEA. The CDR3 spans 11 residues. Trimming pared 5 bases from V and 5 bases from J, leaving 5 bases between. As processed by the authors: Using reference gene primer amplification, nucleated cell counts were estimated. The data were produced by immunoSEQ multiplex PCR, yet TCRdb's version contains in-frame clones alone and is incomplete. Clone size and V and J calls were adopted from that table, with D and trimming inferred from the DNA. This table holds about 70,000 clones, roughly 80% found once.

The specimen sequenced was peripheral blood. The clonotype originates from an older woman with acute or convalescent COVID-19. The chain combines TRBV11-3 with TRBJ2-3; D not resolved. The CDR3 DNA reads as TGTGCCAGCAGCCTGCGAGATACGCAGTATTTT. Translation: CASSLRDTQYF.